Sequencing of this T cell receptor beta chain was carried out in a study of shared clonotypes between healthy human individuals (dated by TCRdb to 2020 to 2022). Notes on the research overall: A few men and a couple of women, aged 18 to 49 years, made up the cohort. Leukapheresis yielded between about 0.85 and 10 billion PBMCs per donor. Different laboratories and diverse techniques were used to prepare libraries and sequence TCR repertoires, to increase sequencing depth and limit assay-specific biases. The study deeply sequenced blood TCR repertoires of about 5 healthy adults to estimate repertoire size and the extent of clonotype sharing between individuals.

The donors were healthy, HIV-negative adults who had no recently reported acute infections or vaccinations. Only Caucasian adults living in Nashville, Tennessee, USA were represented among the donors. For unsorted samples, 90 million or so PBMCs were counted and genomic DNA was extracted with the QIAamp DNA Blood Mini kit. Blood was collected by leukapheresis, and PBMCs were isolated by Ficoll-Histopaque density gradient centrifugation and then cryopreserved in liquid nitrogen vapor phase. Per the germline V gene (reference sequence), LNHDA is the CDR1 and SQIVND is the CDR2. V sheds 6 bases and J sheds 2 bases, leaving 12 bases between their ends. Spanning cysteine to phenylalanine, the CDR3 consists of 14 amino acids. The DNA shown is the 42-base CDR3, in frame from base 1. As to this clone: Its antigen specificity is not known. No per-base quality is available; no much larger clone lies one base away.

Using the deep immunoSEQ assay, multiplex PCR amplified TCR CDR3 regions from genomic DNA. Genomic DNA extracted from each cell subset was distributed evenly over all wells of several immunoSEQ 96-well plates, and each plate served as one replicate. Each replicate PCR for unsorted PBMC received about 310 ng genomic DNA, equal to 30,000 to 35,000 T cell genomes. Ten immunoSEQ deep assay plates were used to sequence the unsorted PBMC genomic DNA. Purified libraries were quantified with a Qubit 3.0 fluorometer, sized on a Bioanalyzer 2100, and re-quantified with the KAPA Library Quantification kit. Every immunoSEQ 96-well plate was sequenced on a dedicated single-read 150-cycle Illumina NextSeq 550 flow cell. The source study handled its data this way. Because the immunoSEQ output included only junctional sequences and no quality scores, the filtering could not be the same as the filtering used for full-length reads. Sequences were annotated with PyIR, a Python wrapper for IgBLAST v1.9, and V/J genes and CDR3 were assigned using IMGT germline references. Reads were filtered out if the reads had weak V/J assignments (E-value above 1e-6), no CDR3, stop codons, out-of-frame junctions, or ambiguous translated residues. V3J clonotypes were defined as sequences sharing the same inferred V gene, J gene, and CDR3 amino acid sequence. Percentage overlap between repertoires was computed as shared unique clonotypes divided by the size of the smaller repertoire. Richness of each repertoire was evaluated using RTK rarefaction, the Chao1 estimator, and Recon v2.1 estimates of unobserved clonotypes. Entries here come from immuneACCESS through TCRdb and include only in-frame sequences with V and J called. Some clones fail to appear in such tables; in the studies checked, an unresolved V gene covers under half of the shortfall, and the cause of the remainder is unknown. V and J calls and clone size follow that table, whereas D and trimming were derived from the DNA. Across this sample there are roughly 480,000 clones, with about 80% seen only once. The top ten clones comprise approximately 12% of the sample.

Study-wide findings and limitations: Pairwise subsampling indicated that sequencing depth was expected to affect the degree of clonotype sharing among donors. Sampling was restricted to blood, and TCR repertoires in tissues likely differ from the TCR repertoires found in blood. Because the study included a small number of donors, the genetic and exposure-history diversity represented was limited.

The rearrangement joined TRBV19 to TRBJ2-3, and perhaps TRBD1 as D gene, on 6 matching bases. Material: PBMCs. The sequence derives from a woman aged 40 to 50 in good health. Some clones in this sample may be carry-over from other donors' samples. This receptor carries the CDR3 CASSLRGSTDTQYF. In nucleotide form, the sequence is TGTGCCAGTAGCCTCAGGGGATCCACAGATACGCAGTATTTT.